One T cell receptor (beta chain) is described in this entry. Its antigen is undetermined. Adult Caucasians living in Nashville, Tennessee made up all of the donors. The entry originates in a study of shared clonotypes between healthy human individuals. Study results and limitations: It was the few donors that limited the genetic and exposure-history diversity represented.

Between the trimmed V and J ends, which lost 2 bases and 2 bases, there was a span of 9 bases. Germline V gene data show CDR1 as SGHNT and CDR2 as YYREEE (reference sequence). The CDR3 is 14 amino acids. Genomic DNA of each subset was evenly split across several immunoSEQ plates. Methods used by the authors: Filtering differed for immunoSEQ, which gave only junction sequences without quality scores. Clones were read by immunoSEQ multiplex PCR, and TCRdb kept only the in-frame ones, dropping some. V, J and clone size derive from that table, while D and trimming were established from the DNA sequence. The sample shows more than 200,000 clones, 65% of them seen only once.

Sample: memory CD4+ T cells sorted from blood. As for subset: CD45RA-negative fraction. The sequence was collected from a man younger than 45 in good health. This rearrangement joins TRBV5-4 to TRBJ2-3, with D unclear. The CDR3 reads CASSLPGYTDTQYF. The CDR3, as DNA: TGTGCCAGCAGCTTACCAGGATACACAGATACGCAGTATTTT.